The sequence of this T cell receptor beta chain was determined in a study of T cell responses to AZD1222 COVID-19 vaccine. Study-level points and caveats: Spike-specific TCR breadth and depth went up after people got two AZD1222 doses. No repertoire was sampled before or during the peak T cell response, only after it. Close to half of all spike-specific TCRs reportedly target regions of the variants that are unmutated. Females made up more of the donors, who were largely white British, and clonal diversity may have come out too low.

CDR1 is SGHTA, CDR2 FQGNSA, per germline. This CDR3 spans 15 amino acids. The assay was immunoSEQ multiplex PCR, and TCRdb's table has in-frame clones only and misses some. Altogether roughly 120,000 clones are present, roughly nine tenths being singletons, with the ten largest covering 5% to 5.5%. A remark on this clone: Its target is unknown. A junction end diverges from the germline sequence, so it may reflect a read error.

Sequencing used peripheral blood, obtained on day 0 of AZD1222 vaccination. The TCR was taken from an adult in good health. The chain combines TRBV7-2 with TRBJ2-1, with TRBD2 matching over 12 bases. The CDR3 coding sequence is TGTGCCAGCAGCCTAGCGGGAGGGCACTACAATGAGCAGTTCTTC. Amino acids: CASSLAGGHYNEQFF. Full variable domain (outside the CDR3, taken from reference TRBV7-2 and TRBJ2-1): GAGVSQSPSNKVTEKGKDVELRCDPISGHTALYWYRQSLGQGLEFLIYFQGNSAPDKSGLPSDRFSAERTGGSVSTLTIQRTQQEDSAVYLCASSLAGGHYNEQFFGPGTRLTVL.